Presented here are 26 T cell receptor beta chains from one specimen sequenced in a study of beta chain features in type 1 diabetes. Expressed TCRB transcripts were sequenced, since all the RNA that had been isolated was reverse transcribed. The table came from immunoSEQ multiplex PCR; TCRdb's copy has only in-frame clones and leaves some out. The data hold under 500,000 clones, with approximately 30% observed a single time. Input material: naive CD4+ T cells from blood. These TCRs come from a young man in good health.

The rearrangement uses TRBV4-3 and TRBJ2-1, with D unresolved. V lost 0 bases to trimming and J lost 7 bases, with 16 bases between them. Per germline, CDR1 LGHNA and CDR2 YSLEER. The CDR3 runs to 16 residues. The CDR3 bases are TGCGCCAGCAGCCAAGAAGGCACAGCTCTGGGGAATGAGCAGTTCTTC. Translating it yields CASSQEGTALGNEQFF.

The chain joins TRBV5-1 to TRBJ2-1; 7 bases agree with TRBD1. The CDR3 sequence is 16 residues long. CDR1 SGHRS and CDR2 YFSETQ come from the germline V gene. The ends lost 3 bases at V and 3 bases at J; junction bases unmatched: 9. For the CDR3, the DNA is TGCGCCAGCAGCTCAACACAGGGGAAGGGCTACAATGAGCAGTTCTTC. Translation: CASSSTQGKGYNEQFF.

This clone was picked up a small number of times. The chain has TRBV30 and TRBJ2-7, with D perhaps matching TRBD1 (5 bases). Germline CDR1 is GTSNPN and CDR2 is SVGIG (reference sequence). The ends were cut back, 3 bases at V and 4 bases at J, with 19 bases in the middle. This CDR3 is 15 amino acids long. The CDR3 DNA sequence: TGTGCCTGGAGCCCCCAGGGCCTAACTACGTACGAGCAGTACTTC. Translating gives CAWSPQGLTTYEQYF.

The chain employs TRBV25-1 and TRBJ1-4, with 7 positions matching TRBD1. The CDR3 consists of 14 residues. J was trimmed by 10 bases and V by 7 bases; bases with no gene match: 12. Germline-derived CDR1 and CDR2 are MGHDK and SYGVNS. In DNA, the CDR3 is TGTGCCAGCATCGGGGACAGCAATTTAGGAAAACTGTTTTTT. Protein sequence: CASIGDSNLGKLFF.

This clone was detected a few times. DNA of the CDR3: TGTGCCAGCAGCCCTGGAGATACGCAGTATTTT. Residues: CASSPGDTQYF. The chain is built from TRBV9 and TRBJ2-3; D is undetermined. Germline lookup yields CDR1 SGDLS and CDR2 YYNGEE. V was clipped by 4 bases and J by 5 bases, with 5 bases between them. The length of the CDR3 is 11 residues.

This sequence joins TRBV29-1 and TRBJ2-5; 11 bases match TRBD2. V dropped 0 bases and J dropped 2; count of bases not matched to a gene: 11. Per germline, CDR1 SQVTM and CDR2 ANQGSEA. This CDR3 spans 18 amino acids. The CDR3 loop is CSVEDWGRLAGGQETQYF. CDR3 nucleotide sequence: TGCAGCGTTGAAGATTGGGGGCGATTAGCGGGAGGGCAAGAGACCCAGTACTTC.

This clone was recorded a few times. The chain is built from TRBV6-6 and TRBJ2-1, with 14 bases matching TRBD2. Per germline, CDR1 MNHNY and CDR2 SVGAGI (reference sequence). CDR3 length: 16 residues. V lost 8 bases, J lost 6 bases, and 9 bases stayed unmatched. Here the CDR3 DNA reads TGTGCCAGCTGCCCCATGGGGACTAGCGGGAGCAATGAGCAGTTCTTC. Translated, it gives CASCPMGTSGSNEQFF.

The chain links TRBV2 to TRBJ2-1; TRBD2 matches 12 bases. The CDR3 covers 15 residues. With 4 bases clipped from V and 8 bases from J, the junction kept 6 bases outside the gene matches. From germline, CDR1 is SNHLY and CDR2 FYNNEI. CDR3 loop: CASSVLAGGADEQFF. DNA of the CDR3: TGTGCCAGCAGTGTCCTAGCGGGAGGGGCTGATGAGCAGTTCTTC.

In this sample, this clone turned up a few times. This chain links TRBV9 with TRBJ2-5, with D perhaps TRBD1 (6 bases). CDR1 SGDLS and CDR2 YYNGEE come from the germline V gene. The V and J ends lost 5 bases and 2 bases respectively, with 10 bases between them. This CDR3 is 13 amino acids long. The CDR3 bases are TGTGCCAGCAGTCAGGGGCAACAAGAGACCCAGTACTTC. It encodes CASSQGQQETQYF.

This clone was counted between two and nine times. The genes are TRBV5-4 and TRBJ2-5; D is ambiguous. The V end was cut by 0 bases, the J end by 6 bases, with 3 bases between. The CDR3 contains 11 residues. Germline lookup yields CDR1 SGHNT and CDR2 YYREEE (reference sequence). The DNA for the CDR3 is TGTGCCAGCAGCTTGGACCAGACCCAGTACTTC. It codes for CASSLDQTQYF. The full variable domain, its missing parts supplied by reference TRBV5-4 and TRBJ2-5, is ETGVTQSPTHLIKTRGQQVTLRCSSQSGHNTVSWYQQALGQGPQFIFQYYREEENGRGNFPPRFSGLQFPNYSSELNVNALELDDSALYLCASSLDQTQYFGPGTRLLVL.

This clone appeared a single time. The chain recombines TRBV7-9 with TRBJ2-5; perhaps TRBD2 as D (6 bases). Between the trimmed V and J ends, which lost 4 bases and 4 bases, there was a span of 13 bases. This CDR3 has 14 amino acids. Germline CDR1 is SEHNR and CDR2 is FQNEAQ (reference sequence). The CDR3 DNA reads as TGTGCCAGCAGCTCCACTAGCTCGGGAGAGACCCAGTACTTC. This sequence encodes CASSSTSSGETQYF.

V usage is TRBV9 and J usage is TRBJ2-1; D may match TRBD1 or TRBD2 (5 bases each). Germline assignment: CDR1 SGDLS and CDR2 YYNGEE. This CDR3 has 13 amino acids. Trimming shortened V by 5 bases and J by 7 bases, and 13 bases separated the two germline ends. The CDR3 DNA reads TGTGCCAGCAGACAGCCCGGGGCTAATGAGCAGTTCTTC. This translates into CASRQPGANEQFF.

Written as DNA, the CDR3 is TGTGCCAGCAGTGAATATCGATTCACAGCTCAAGAGACCCAGTACTTC. It codes for CASSEYRFTAQETQYF. The J gene is TRBJ2-5, the V gene TRBV25-1; D is ambiguous. This CDR3 is built from 16 residues. Trimming pared 0 bases from V and 2 bases from J, leaving 13 bases between. Germline-derived CDR1 and CDR2 are MGHDK and SYGVNS.

This clone came up a few times. The chain is built from TRBV15 and TRBJ2-6; 9 bases align to TRBD1. Germline V CDR1 and CDR2: LNHNV, YYDKDF (reference sequence). CDR3 length: 16 amino acids. The trim removed 1 base at V and 9 bases at J, leaving 7 bases unmatched. The CDR3 reads CATSRGTGGRVNVLTF. In nucleotides, the CDR3 is TGTGCCACCAGCAGAGGAACAGGGGGCCGTGTCAACGTCCTGACTTTC.

This clone was observed a few times. This chain links TRBV5-6 with TRBJ2-1, with no clear D. The germline CDR1 and CDR2 sequences are SGHDT and YYEEEE. Trimming shortened V by 6 bases and J by 10 bases, and 11 bases separated the two germline ends. CDR3 length equals 11 residues. The CDR3 region is CASNSRAEQFF. DNA for the CDR3: TGTGCCAGCAACTCTCGGGCCGAGCAGTTCTTC. Using reference TRBV5-6 and TRBJ2-1 for the parts outside the CDR3, the full variable domain is DAGVTQSPTHLIKTRGQQVTLRCSPKSGHDTVSWYQQALGQGPQFIFQYYEEEERQRGNFPDRFSGHQFPNYSSELNVNALLLGDSALYLCASNSRAEQFFGPGTRLTVL.

The chain is built from TRBV30 and TRBJ2-1; 8 bases are a match to TRBD2. The CDR3 has 14 amino acids. With V trimmed by 2 bases and J by 8 bases, 8 bases remained unmatched. Germline values: CDR1 GTSNPN, CDR2 SVGIG (reference sequence). CDR3 nucleotide sequence: TGTGCCTGGAGTTTAAGGAGAGCGGGAGATGAGCAGTTCTTC. This sequence encodes CAWSLRRAGDEQFF. Based on the CDR3 plus reference TRBV30 and TRBJ2-1, the full variable domain is SQTIHQWPATLVQPVGSPLSLECTVEGTSNPNLYWYRQAAGRGLQLLFYSVGIGQISSEVPQNLSASRPQDRQFILSSKKLLLSDSGFYLCAWSLRRAGDEQFFGPGTRLTVL.

This clone appeared once. The rearrangement links TRBV9 to TRBJ2-2, with 10 bases aligning to TRBD1. CDR1 and CDR2 (germline): SGDLS, YYNGEE. Losses at the gene ends were 4 bases for V and 3 bases for J; bases not matched to a gene: 9. The CDR3 length is 17 residues. CDR3 nucleotide sequence: TGTGCCAGCAGCCCACGACAGGGGGCGCGGGACACCGGGGAGCTGTTTTTT. Protein sequence: CASSPRQGARDTGELFF.

This clone was picked up a small number of times. The chain has TRBV7-3 and TRBJ2-1; 8 nucleotides match TRBD2. V lost 4 bases, J lost 2 bases, and 4 bases stayed unmatched. Germline CDR1 and CDR2: SGHTA and FQGTGA. The CDR3 covers 15 residues. CDR3 in DNA: TGTGCCAGCAGCTCGATAGCGGGAACCTACAATGAGCAGTTCTTC. This codes for CASSSIAGTYNEQFF.

The chain joins TRBV7-6 to TRBJ2-7, with 9 bases lining up with TRBD1. V shed 2 bases, J shed 2 bases, and the junction held 4 bases outside the gene matches. Per germline, CDR1 SGHVS and CDR2 FNYEAQ. The CDR3 totals 15 residues. Here the CDR3 DNA reads TGTGCCAGCAGCTTATCCGGGACAGGGACCTACGAGCAGTACTTC. Residues: CASSLSGTGTYEQYF.

The chain is built from TRBV4-1 and TRBJ2-5; weak D call: TRBD1 (6 bases). Trimming took off 1 base at V and 4 bases at J, with 7 bases between the two ends. The CDR3 loop spans 13 amino acids. Germline V gene sequence: CDR1 MGHRA, CDR2 YSYEKL. DNA of the CDR3: TGCGCCAGCAGCCAAGCAGGGGTAGAGACCCAGTACTTC. It yields the protein CASSQAGVETQYF.

V is TRBV28 and J is TRBJ2-5; TRBD2 agrees at 14 bases. This CDR3 is 17 amino acids long. V was clipped by 6 bases and J by 4 bases; unmatched bases: 10. Germline V lookup: CDR1 MDHEN, CDR2 SYDVKM. The CDR3 DNA is TGTGCCAGCAGCCGTCGGACTAGCGGGAGGAGACCAGAGACCCAGTACTTC. Encoded protein: CASSRRTSGRRPETQYF.

The gene calls are TRBV18 and TRBJ2-5; D uncertain. This CDR3 spans 13 amino acids. The V gene lost 5 bases and the J gene lost 5 bases, with 12 bases spanning the gap. Germline CDR1 KGHSH, CDR2 LQKENI. CDR3 coding DNA: TGTGCCAGCTCATTCTCGGGTACGGAGACCCAGTACTTC. Encoded protein: CASSFSGTETQYF.

Only a few counts were recorded for this clone. The same CDR3 can be traced to other DNA sequences in this sample. This chain uses TRBV7-2 with TRBJ2-7; D gene ambiguous. There are 12 residues in the CDR3. Germline CDR1 SGHTA, CDR2 FQGNSA. The V and J ends lost 5 bases and 0 bases respectively, with 5 bases between them. The CDR3 nucleotides read TGTGCCAGCAGCGCAACCTCCTACGAGCAGTACTTC. This codes for CASSATSYEQYF.

The chain employs TRBV5-1 and TRBJ2-3; D gene ambiguous. The CDR3 consists of 13 residues. The germline V and J ends were trimmed by 0 bases and 5 bases, with 7 bases remaining between them. The germline CDR1 and CDR2 sequences are SGHRS and YFSETQ. The CDR3 nucleotides read TGCGCCAGCAGCTTGGCGGCGGAAGATACGCAGTATTTT. Its translation: CASSLAAEDTQYF.

This clone was recorded a few times. This chain links TRBV28 with TRBJ1-2, with D hard to call. V was shortened by 7 bases and J by 3 bases, with 15 bases between the two germline ends. Germline V CDR1 and CDR2: MDHEN, SYDVKM. This CDR3 spans 14 amino acids. CDR3 protein: CASTARIWDYGYTF. The CDR3 region has the DNA TGTGCCAGCACCGCACGGATCTGGGACTATGGCTACACCTTC.

This clone turned up a few times. The chain's CDR3 is CASRHGQGSSYEQYF. For the CDR3, the DNA is TGTGCCAGCAGGCACGGACAGGGGTCCTCCTACGAGCAGTACTTC. The rearrangement joins TRBV27 to TRBJ2-7, with 9 bases that match TRBD1. The CDR3 runs 15 residues. Trimming took 6 bases from V and 0 from J; bases not matched to a gene: 6. From germline, CDR1 is MNHEY and CDR2 SMNVEV (reference sequence).